The clone carrying this T cell receptor beta chain has a single count. The sample is drawn from a study of blood T cell repertoires in COVID-19. Libraries were prepared by immunoSEQ multiplex PCR; TCRdb keeps only in-frame clonotypes and omits some of them. The table records a few hundred thousand clones, about 88% of them present only once. The CDR3 totals 14 residues. The V gene lost 7 bases and the J gene lost 4 bases, with 13 bases spanning the gap. Looked up from germline, CDR1 is SNHLY and CDR2 is FYNNEI. What was sequenced was PBMCs or T cells enriched from blood (not recorded which). The sequence came from a woman in her thirties who had recovered from COVID-19. The chain carries TRBV2 and TRBJ2-2; a weak D match, TRBD2 (7 bases). CDR3 residues: CASKEGGGTGELFF. DNA of the CDR3: TGTGCCAGCAAGGAGGGAGGGGGCACCGGGGAGCTGTTTTTT.